Listed below are T cell receptor beta chains from one sample, sequenced in a study of blood T cells in healthy people across ages. TCRdb re-called the 5' RACE reads with MiXCR, one entry per CDR3 protein. The sample has around 1,000,000 distinct CDR3 sequences; under 30% are singletons. The same sample was also studied in work on T cells of mothers and their children.

The sample taken for sequencing was blood. The receptors shown here come from a girl aged 2-10 years in good health. CDR3s include the opening cysteine and the closing phenylalanine or tryptophan. Fields, in order: V gene, J gene, clone size, D gene, CDR3 protein, CDR3 DNA. The D gene is left open where the match is weak. For some rows the clone size is stated as once, few or many, or as a class when expanded; others skip it.

v_call: TRBV6-6; j_call: TRBJ2-1; clone_size: NA; d_call: NA; cdr3_aa: CASMRTPDNEQFF; cdr3_nt: TGTGCCAGCATGAGAACTCCCGACAATGAGCAGTTCTTC
v_call: TRBV11-2; j_call: TRBJ2-5; clone_size: NA; d_call: TRBD1; cdr3_aa: CASSPQGAQETQYF; cdr3_nt: TGTGCCAGCAGCCCACAGGGGGCTCAAGAGACCCAGTACTTC
v_call: TRBV29-1; j_call: TRBJ2-7; clone_size: NA; d_call: NA; cdr3_aa: CSVVFDRISYEQYF; cdr3_nt: TGCAGCGTTGTTTTCGACAGAATAAGCTACGAGCAGTACTTC
v_call: TRBV6-6; j_call: TRBJ1-4; clone_size: many; d_call: NA; cdr3_aa: CASGQGNEKLFF; cdr3_nt: TGTGCCAGCGGCCAGGGTAATGAAAAACTGTTTTTT
v_call: TRBV25-1; j_call: TRBJ2-7; clone_size: once; d_call: TRBD2; cdr3_aa: CASITGLAPYEQYF; cdr3_nt: TGTGCCAGCATCACGGGACTAGCACCCTACGAGCAGTACTTC
v_call: TRBV4-1; j_call: TRBJ2-1; clone_size: NA; d_call: TRBD2; cdr3_aa: CASSQGDGGGRYNEQFF; cdr3_nt: TGCGCCAGCAGCCAAGGAGACGGGGGGGGGCGCTACAATGAGCAGTTCTTC
v_call: TRBV4-3; j_call: TRBJ1-5; clone_size: NA; d_call: TRBD1; cdr3_aa: CASSPDLGQINQPQHF; cdr3_nt: TGCGCCAGCAGCCCTGATCTGGGACAGATCAATCAGCCCCAGCATTTT
v_call: TRBV10-3; j_call: TRBJ2-7; clone_size: few; d_call: NA; cdr3_aa: CAISEVGSRQQYEQYF; cdr3_nt: TGTGCCATCAGTGAGGTAGGCTCGCGTCAGCAGTACGAGCAGTACTTC
v_call: TRBV20-1; j_call: TRBJ2-7; clone_size: NA; d_call: TRBD2; cdr3_aa: CSARRSGIYEQYF; cdr3_nt: TGCAGTGCTAGGCGTAGCGGGATCTACGAGCAGTACTTC
v_call: TRBV4-1; j_call: TRBJ2-7; clone_size: NA; d_call: TRBD1; cdr3_aa: CASSVQGTGGDYEQYF; cdr3_nt: TGCGCCAGCAGCGTTCAAGGGACAGGGGGTGACTACGAGCAGTACTTC
v_call: TRBV6-6; j_call: TRBJ1-4; clone_size: NA; d_call: TRBD1; cdr3_aa: CASRTPSGTDEKLFF; cdr3_nt: TGTGCCAGCAGAACCCCCTCCGGGACAGATGAAAAACTGTTTTTT
v_call: TRBV6-5; j_call: TRBJ2-5; clone_size: few; d_call: NA; cdr3_aa: CASSSWTLRETQYF; cdr3_nt: TGTGCCAGCAGTTCTTGGACCCTCCGGGAGACCCAGTACTTC
v_call: TRBV5-1; j_call: TRBJ1-3; clone_size: many; d_call: NA; cdr3_aa: CASSLGTSSGNTIYF; cdr3_nt: TGCGCCAGCAGCCTAGGGACCTCCTCTGGAAACACCATATATTTT
v_call: TRBV2; j_call: TRBJ1-3; clone_size: few; d_call: NA; cdr3_aa: CASQSVVPTGNTIYF; cdr3_nt: TGTGCCTCCCAGAGTGTTGTCCCTACAGGAAACACCATATATTTT
v_call: TRBV6-5; j_call: TRBJ1-2; clone_size: few; d_call: NA; cdr3_aa: CASSYYRRGYGYTF; cdr3_nt: TGTGCCAGCAGTTACTACAGAAGAGGGTATGGCTACACCTTC
v_call: TRBV7-2; j_call: TRBJ2-1; clone_size: NA; d_call: NA; cdr3_aa: CASSFWPSGYNEQFF; cdr3_nt: TGTGCCAGCAGCTTTTGGCCTAGTGGGTACAATGAGCAGTTCTTC
v_call: TRBV9; j_call: TRBJ1-1; clone_size: few; d_call: NA; cdr3_aa: CASSGQRGEAFF; cdr3_nt: TGTGCCAGCAGCGGACAGAGAGGTGAAGCTTTCTTT
v_call: TRBV7-2; j_call: TRBJ2-5; clone_size: NA; d_call: NA; cdr3_aa: CASSFGTQYQETQYF; cdr3_nt: TGTGCCAGCAGCTTCGGGACTCAGTACCAAGAGACCCAGTACTTC
v_call: TRBV7-2; j_call: TRBJ1-4; clone_size: NA; d_call: NA; cdr3_aa: CASKLRWGANEKLFF; cdr3_nt: TGTGCCAGCAAGCTTAGATGGGGTGCTAATGAAAAACTGTTTTTT
v_call: TRBV7-2; j_call: TRBJ2-7; clone_size: NA; d_call: NA; cdr3_aa: CASSLGIGRGRSEQYF; cdr3_nt: TGTGCCAGCAGCTTAGGGATAGGACGGGGCAGGAGCGAGCAGTACTTC
v_call: TRBV12-3/TRBV12-4; j_call: TRBJ2-7; clone_size: NA; d_call: NA; cdr3_aa: CASSLGLSYYEQYF; cdr3_nt: TGTGCCAGCAGTCTCGGACTATCCTACTACGAGCAGTACTTC